A selection of T cell receptor beta chains follows, all from one sample in a study of persistence of HIV-infected CD4 T cells. Profiled with immunoSEQ multiplex PCR; TCRdb holds only in-frame clones, not every one. The sample yields some 13,000 clones, roughly 70% seen once. Their recognized antigens are unknown. The starting material was CD4+ T cells sorted from PBMCs after approximately 20-hour stimulation, obtained from a patient who received antiretroviral therapy. These receptors came from an adult man with HIV who was CMV-seropositive. Each CDR3 is given with its conserved first and last residue. A D gene is named only where the DNA matches it firmly. Not all rows give a size; the values are once, few, many and, for expanded clones, a class.

V gene	D gene	J gene	clone size	CDR3 DNA	CDR3 protein
TRBV7-2	NA	TRBJ1-2	NA	TGTGCCAGCAGCTTAGCGGGGGCAGGGCAGGGCTACACCTTC	CASSLAGAGQGYTF
TRBV7-2	NA	TRBJ1-2	few	TGTGCCAGCAGCTCAAGGGGAGGTACGGGAAGCTATGGCTACACCTTC	CASSSRGGTGSYGYTF
TRBV6-5	NA	TRBJ1-3	NA	TGTGCCAGCACACCGACTGGGGGGGGAAACACCATATATTTT	CASTPTGGGNTIYF
TRBV7-2	NA	TRBJ1-3	once	TGTGCCAGCAGCTTAATCGGCTCTGGAAACACCATATATTTT	CASSLIGSGNTIYF
TRBV2	NA	TRBJ2-1	NA	TGTGCCAGCAGCGCAGCGCCCCGCTCCTACAATGAGCAGTTCTTC	CASSAAPRSYNEQFF
TRBV4-2	NA	TRBJ1-5	NA	TGTGCCAGCAGCCAAGATCGGAACTATAAGCAGCCCCAGCATTTT	CASSQDRNYKQPQHF
TRBV9	NA	TRBJ2-3	few	TGTGCCAGCAGCCCCCGGCGGGCCACAGATACGCAGTATTTT	CASSPRRATDTQYF
TRBV19	NA	TRBJ1-1	once	TGTGCCAGTAAGTTGGGACCCGAGGGGTTCACTGAAGCTTTCTTT	CASKLGPEGFTEAFF
TRBV2	NA	TRBJ1-6	NA	TGTGCCAGCAGTGAAGCAGGATCCTATAATTCACCCCTCCACTTT	CASSEAGSYNSPLHF
TRBV15	NA	TRBJ1-5	medium-sized	TGTGCCACCAGCAGAAAGTCCGGGATCGGGAATCAGCCCCAGCATTTT	CATSRKSGIGNQPQHF
TRBV29-1	TRBD1	TRBJ1-6	once	TGCAGCGTTGCCACAGGGGATTGGTCACCCCTCCACTTT	CSVATGDWSPLHF
TRBV5-1	NA	TRBJ1-5	NA	TGCGCCAGCAGCTTGCAGGGGTATGGCAATCAGCCCCAGCATTTT	CASSLQGYGNQPQHF
TRBV7-6	NA	TRBJ2-2	NA	TGTGCCAGCAGCTTAGAAATAGGTTACACCGGGGAGCTGTTTTTT	CASSLEIGYTGELFF
TRBV28	TRBD2	TRBJ2-7	NA	TGTGCCAGCAGATCCGGGACTAGCGTCTACGAGCAGTACTTC	CASRSGTSVYEQYF
TRBV7-9	TRBD1	TRBJ1-1	few	TGTGCCAGCAGTTTTTACAGGGGGGAAGGTGCTGAAGCTTTCTTT	CASSFYRGEGAEAFF
TRBV10-3	TRBD2	TRBJ2-3	NA	TGTGCCATCAGTGAGGGACTAGCGGATACCACAGATACGCAGTATTTT	CAISEGLADTTDTQYF
TRBV3-1/TRBV3-2	TRBD1	TRBJ1-1	few	TGTGCCAGCAGCCTAGGACAGGGGCTCACTGAAGCTTTCTTT	CASSLGQGLTEAFF
TRBV5-1	NA	TRBJ2-3	NA	TGCGCCAGCAGCTTGGTTTGGGTCACAGATACGCAGTATTTT	CASSLVWVTDTQYF
TRBV6-5	TRBD1	TRBJ1-1	NA	TGTGCCAGCAGTAAACCAGGGGGATTAACTGAAGCTTTCTTT	CASSKPGGLTEAFF
TRBV27	TRBD2	TRBJ2-3	NA	TGTGCCAGCCAGAGCGGGGGGCTCCCAGATACGCAGTATTTT	CASQSGGLPDTQYF
TRBV29-1	TRBD1	TRBJ2-1	NA	TGCAGCCCCTCCGGGACAGGGGCCAATGAGCAGTTCTTC	CSPSGTGANEQFF
TRBV4-1	TRBD2	TRBJ2-1	NA	TGCGCCAGCAGCCAAGCCATCGGGACTAGCGGAACCTACAATGAGCAGTTCTTC	CASSQAIGTSGTYNEQFF
TRBV7-2	NA	TRBJ2-4	few	TGTGCCAGCAGCTTCCCCTCAGGCGGGGTTGACATTCAGTACTTC	CASSFPSGGVDIQYF
TRBV12-3/TRBV12-4	NA	TRBJ1-5	NA	TGTGCCAGCAGTTTAAATTCACGGGGGCCCCAGCATTTT	CASSLNSRGPQHF
TRBV10-1	TRBD1	TRBJ2-7	NA	TGCGCCAGCAGTGCGACAGGGGTCTCCTACGAGCAGTACTTC	CASSATGVSYEQYF
TRBV7-6	TRBD2	TRBJ2-1	NA	TGTGCCAGCAGCTTTACGTCGGGGGGGCGCAATGAGCAGTTCTTC	CASSFTSGGRNEQFF
TRBV5-4	NA	TRBJ1-1	NA	TGTGCCAGCAGCTTGGGGATCCAGCCTGAAGCTTTCTTT	CASSLGIQPEAFF
TRBV2	NA	TRBJ1-3	NA	TGTGCCAGCAGTGAGGCGCCCGATAGAAACACCATATATTTT	CASSEAPDRNTIYF
TRBV27	NA	TRBJ1-2	NA	TGTGCCAGCAGCCAACCGGGAAACTATGGCTACACCTTC	CASSQPGNYGYTF
TRBV2	NA	TRBJ2-7	few	TGTGCCAGCACGGAGGCGGACGAGCAGTACTTC	CASTEADEQYF
TRBV2	NA	TRBJ1-6	NA	TGTGCCAGCAGCATAAGGCGGTATTCACCCCTCCACTTT	CASSIRRYSPLHF
TRBV30	NA	TRBJ2-1	NA	TGTGCCTGGATCCCAGGGGGGGCAGATGCCTACAATGAGCAGTTCTTC	CAWIPGGADAYNEQFF
TRBV28	TRBD1	TRBJ1-5	once	TGTGCCAGCAGCCAACGACAGGGGTGGCAGCCCCAGCATTTT	CASSQRQGWQPQHF
TRBV6-1	NA	TRBJ2-7	once	TGTGCCAGCAGTGACCGGTTCGGTGCCTACGAGCAGTACTTC	CASSDRFGAYEQYF
TRBV7-9	TRBD1	TRBJ2-7	NA	TGTGCCAGCAGCTTATCCACTCTACAGGGGGAATCTAGCGAGCAGTACTTC	CASSLSTLQGESSEQYF
TRBV28	TRBD1	TRBJ1-6	NA	TGTGCCAGCCTCACTTTCGGACAGGGGGCTTACAATTCACCCCTCCACTTT	CASLTFGQGAYNSPLHF
TRBV10-3	TRBD2	TRBJ2-3	NA	TGTGCCATCAGTGGACCGGGACTAGCAGATACGCAGTATTTT	CAISGPGLADTQYF
TRBV5-1	NA	TRBJ1-4	NA	TGCGCCAGCAGCGCCCTCGATGAAAAACTGTTTTTT	CASSALDEKLFF
TRBV7-2	TRBD2	TRBJ2-1	NA	TGTGCCACCCGTCGGCTAGCGGGGGGCCACAATGAGCAGTTCTTC	CATRRLAGGHNEQFF
TRBV5-1	NA	TRBJ2-2	NA	TGCGCCAGCAGCTTGGGGCGAAACACCGGGGAGCTGTTTTTT	CASSLGRNTGELFF
TRBV28	NA	TRBJ1-6	NA	TGTGCCAGCAGTTCTGTTGAGGGGCAAGGTTCACCCCTCCACTTT	CASSSVEGQGSPLHF